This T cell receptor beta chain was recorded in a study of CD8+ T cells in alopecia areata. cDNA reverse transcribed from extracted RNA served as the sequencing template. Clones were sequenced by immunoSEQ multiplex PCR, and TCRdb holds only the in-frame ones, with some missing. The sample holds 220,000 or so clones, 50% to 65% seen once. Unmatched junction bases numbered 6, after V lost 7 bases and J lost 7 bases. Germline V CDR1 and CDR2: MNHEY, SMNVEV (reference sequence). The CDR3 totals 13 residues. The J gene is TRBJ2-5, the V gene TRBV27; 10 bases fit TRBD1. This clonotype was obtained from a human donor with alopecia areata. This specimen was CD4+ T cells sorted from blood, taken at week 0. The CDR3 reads CASTPGQGRTQYF. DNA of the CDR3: TGTGCCAGCACCCCGGGACAGGGGAGGACCCAGTACTTC.